These 19 T cell receptor beta chains originate from one sample sequenced in a study of CD8 T cells in Susac syndrome. Random hexamers served to reverse transcribe roughly 0.5 to 1 ug RNA. TCRdb re-derived calls from the immunoSEQ multiplex PCR reads in MiXCR, one entry per CDR3 protein. Of 330,000 or so distinct CDR3 sequences detected, around nine tenths appear once; the ten largest clones hold 0.18%. What was sequenced was CD8+ T cells from PBMCs. Receptors were obtained from a human donor with multiple sclerosis.

This clonotype was seen a single time. The chain has TRBV4-3 and TRBJ2-1, with TRBD2 matching 9 bases. The CDR3 spans 18 residues. After removal of 0 bases from V and 7 bases from J, the junction contained 13 bases not matched to a gene. CDR1 is LGHNA and CDR2 is YSLEER in the germline V gene. The CDR3 protein is CASSQDWEGAGGRNEQFF. In nucleotides, the CDR3 is TGCGCCAGCAGCCAAGATTGGGAAGGGGCGGGAGGGAGGAATGAGCAGTTCTTC.

This chain joins TRBV9 and TRBJ2-3; D gene uncertain. This CDR3 is 16 amino acids long. Germline CDR1 is SGDLS and CDR2 is YYNGEE. Trimming pared 4 bases from V and 1 base from J, leaving 16 bases between. The CDR3 loop reads CASSRGEFIRTDTQYF. CDR3 DNA sequence: TGTGCCAGCAGCCGCGGAGAGTTTATTCGCACAGATACGCAGTATTTT.

The genes are TRBV29-1 and TRBJ2-3, with 10 bases that match TRBD2. J was trimmed by 2 bases and V by 7 bases; bases with no gene match: 3. CDR3 size: 13 residues. From germline, CDR1 is SQVTM and CDR2 ANQGSEA. The chain's CDR3 is CSAGLAVTDTQYF. The CDR3 DNA follows: TGCAGCGCTGGACTAGCGGTCACAGATACGCAGTATTTT.

Worth noting for this clonotype: The DNA is omitted, as the CDR3 cannot be located on it reliably, and the CDR3 follows TCRdb's listing. The chain has TRBV28 and TRBJ2-3; no DNA check was done on the table's D call, TRBD1. The germline CDR1 and CDR2 sequences are MDHEN and SYDVKM. The CDR3 length equals 16 residues, ends included. The CDR3 loop is CASSLFLFVSPDTQYF.

The genes are TRBV4-3 and TRBJ1-2, with 7 bases aligning to TRBD1. Trimming removed 3 bases from V and 4 bases from J; junction bases left unmatched: 14. Germline CDR1 is LGHNA and CDR2 is YSLEER. CDR3 length equals 17 residues. CDR3: CASSHRRRDSAFYGYTF. CDR3 bases: TGCGCCAGCAGCCACCGCCGCCGGGACAGCGCCTTCTATGGCTACACCTTC.

This chain joins TRBV6-2 or TRBV6-3 and TRBJ2-1; D gene unclear. Trimming shortened V by 7 bases and J by 0 bases, and 10 bases separated the two germline ends. Germline V gene data show CDR1 as MNHEY and CDR2 as SVGEGT. The CDR3 contains 14 residues. The CDR3 reads CASTHSSSYNEQFF. The CDR3 DNA reads TGTGCCAGCACCCACTCGAGCTCCTACAATGAGCAGTTCTTC.

This sequence joins TRBV3-1 and TRBJ2-2; 9 bases agree with TRBD1. This CDR3 has 16 residues. With 0 bases clipped from V and 5 bases from J, the junction kept 4 bases outside the gene matches. Germline CDR1 and CDR2: LGHDT and YNNKEL (reference sequence). Here the CDR3 DNA reads TGTGCCAGCAGCCAAGATGGGACAGGGAGAACCGGGGAGCTGTTTTTT. Translating it yields CASSQDGTGRTGELFF.

The V call is TRBV19, the J call TRBJ2-3, with unresolved D. Per the germline V gene, CDR1 is LNHDA and CDR2 is SQIVND (reference sequence). The CDR3 totals 13 residues. V lost 6 bases and J lost 2, with 9 bases in between. The CDR3 spells CASSPTPTDTQYF. As DNA, the CDR3 is TGTGCCAGTAGCCCGACCCCCACAGATACGCAGTATTTT.

The V call is TRBV25-1, the J call TRBJ2-1; the D is unclear. CDR3 length: 14 residues. CDR1 is MGHDK and CDR2 is SYGVNS in the germline V gene. The ends were cut back, 4 bases at V and 5 bases at J, with 12 bases in the middle. In DNA form, the CDR3 reads TGTGCCAGCAGTGGCACCGCCATAGACAATGAGCAGTTCTTC. Translated, it gives CASSGTAIDNEQFF. The full variable domain, rest sourced from reference TRBV25-1 and TRBJ2-1, is EADIYQTPRYLVIGTGKKITLECSQTMGHDKMYWYQQDPGMELHLIHYSYGVNSTEKGDLSSESTVSRIRTEHFPLTLESARPSHTSQYLCASSGTAIDNEQFFGPGTRLTVL.

The chain recombines TRBV10-3 with TRBJ2-4; D remains unclear. Germline V gene data show CDR1 as ENHRY and CDR2 as SYGVKD. Trimming took 4 bases from V and 7 from J, leaving 8 bases between them. This CDR3 is built from 12 residues. In DNA, the CDR3 is TGTGCCATCAGTGCCCAAGGGAACATTCAGTACTTC. It specifies CAISAQGNIQYF.

This chain uses TRBV2 with TRBJ1-5; D perhaps matches TRBD1 (5 bases). This CDR3 is built from 14 residues. V was clipped by 3 bases and J by 3 bases, with 9 bases between them. Germline V lookup: CDR1 SNHLY, CDR2 FYNNEI. The CDR3 spells CASSDGATNQPQHF. As DNA, the CDR3 is TGTGCCAGCAGTGACGGGGCCACCAATCAGCCCCAGCATTTT.

The chain couples TRBV11-1 to TRBJ2-3; D is possibly TRBD1 or TRBD2 (5 bases each). V lost 3 bases, J lost 1 base, and 11 bases lay in between. The CDR3 consists of 15 residues. Germline V gene lookup returns CDR1 SGHAT and CDR2 FQDESV (reference sequence). The CDR3 coding sequence is TGTGCCAGCAGCTTTGGGGGACCCCGCACAGATACGCAGTATTTT. Amino acids: CASSFGGPRTDTQYF.

This sequence joins TRBV5-6 and TRBJ2-7; D possibly corresponds to TRBD1 (6 bases). Germline CDR1 and CDR2: SGHDT and YYEEEE. The CDR3 consists of 15 residues. Trimming removed 7 bases at V and 5 bases at J, with 22 bases between. The CDR3 sequence is CASANNHRVRDEQYF. In nucleotides, the CDR3 is TGTGCCAGCGCTAATAACCACAGGGTACGAGACGAGCAGTACTTC.

The V and J genes are TRBV2 and TRBJ2-3, with TRBD1 identical over 11 bases. V dropped 10 bases and J dropped 2; count of bases not matched to a gene: 8. Germline V gives CDR1 SNHLY, CDR2 FYNNEI. The CDR3 has 15 residues. The CDR3 DNA reads as TGTGCCACCCGGACAGGGGGCAGAGTCACAGATACGCAGTATTTT. Amino acids: CATRTGGRVTDTQYF.

The rearrangement joins TRBV7-8 to TRBJ2-1, with D uncertain. V gave up 0 bases and J gave up 5 bases, with 14 bases separating them. Germline assignment: CDR1 SGHVS and CDR2 FQNEAQ. CDR3 length equals 16 residues. CDR3 residues: CASSLALLTKNNEQFF. CDR3 in DNA: TGTGCCAGCAGCTTAGCCCTACTGACCAAAAACAATGAGCAGTTCTTC.

The chain recombines TRBV13 with TRBJ2-5; D remains unclear. The V and J ends lost 2 bases and 5 bases respectively, with 15 bases between them. The length of the CDR3 is 15 residues. Germline V CDR1 and CDR2: PRHDT, FYEKMQ (reference sequence). CDR3 DNA sequence: TGTGCCAGCAGCTTATACGGGTCTAACGAGGAGACCCAGTACTTC. This translates into CASSLYGSNEETQYF.

V and J are TRBV27 and TRBJ1-5, with a possible D match to TRBD1 (5 bases). CDR1 is MNHEY, CDR2 SMNVEV, per germline (reference sequence). Trimming pared 6 bases from V and 7 bases from J, leaving 22 bases between. The CDR3 has 16 amino acids. The CDR3 loop reads CASSPYSGTLAQPQHF. The DNA of the CDR3 is TGTGCCAGCAGCCCATATAGCGGGACCTTGGCCCAGCCCCAGCATTTT.

V gene TRBV4-3 combines with J gene TRBJ2-7; 10 nucleotides match TRBD2. In germline, CDR1 is LGHNA, CDR2 YSLEER. The V segment lost 4 bases and the J segment 7 bases; nucleotides outside the gene matches: 10. CDR3 size: 15 residues. The CDR3 spells CASSRGGLAGDEQYF. The CDR3 DNA reads as TGCGCCAGCAGCCGAGGTGGGCTAGCGGGAGATGAGCAGTACTTC.

The genes are TRBV20-1 and TRBJ2-7, with 7 bases that match TRBD1. Per germline, CDR1 DFQATT and CDR2 SNEGSKA (reference sequence). The junction had 6 bases not matched to a gene; V was cut back by 3 bases and J by 1 base. The CDR3 runs 14 residues. DNA for the CDR3: TGCAGTGCTAGCTCGGGACAGATATCCTACGAGCAGTACTTC. Residues: CSASSGQISYEQYF.